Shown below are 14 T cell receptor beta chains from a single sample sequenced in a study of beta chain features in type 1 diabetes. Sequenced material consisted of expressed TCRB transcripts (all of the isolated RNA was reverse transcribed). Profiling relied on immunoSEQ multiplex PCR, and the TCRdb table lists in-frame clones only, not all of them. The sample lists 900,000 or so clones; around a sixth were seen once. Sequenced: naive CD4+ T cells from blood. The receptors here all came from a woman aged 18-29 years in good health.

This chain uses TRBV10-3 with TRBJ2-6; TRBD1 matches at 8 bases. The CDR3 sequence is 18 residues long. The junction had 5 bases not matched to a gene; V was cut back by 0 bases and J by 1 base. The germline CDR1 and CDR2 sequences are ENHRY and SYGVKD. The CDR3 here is CAISESTGQGSGANVLTF. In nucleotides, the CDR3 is TGTGCCATCAGTGAGTCGACAGGACAGGGTTCTGGGGCCAACGTCCTGACTTTC.

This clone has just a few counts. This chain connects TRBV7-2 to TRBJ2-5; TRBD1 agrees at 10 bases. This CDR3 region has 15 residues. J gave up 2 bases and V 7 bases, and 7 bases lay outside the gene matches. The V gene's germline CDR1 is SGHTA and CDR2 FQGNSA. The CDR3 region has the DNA TGTGCCAGCAACCGGGACAGGGGTCGGCAAGAGACCCAGTACTTC. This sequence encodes CASNRDRGRQETQYF.

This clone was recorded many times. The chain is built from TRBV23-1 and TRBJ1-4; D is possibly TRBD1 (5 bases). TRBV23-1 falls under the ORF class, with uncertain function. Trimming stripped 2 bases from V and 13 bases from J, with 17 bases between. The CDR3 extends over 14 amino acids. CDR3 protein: CASSQPGPIIRLFF. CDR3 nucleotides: TGCGCCAGCAGTCAACCGGGACCAATTATACGACTGTTTTTT.

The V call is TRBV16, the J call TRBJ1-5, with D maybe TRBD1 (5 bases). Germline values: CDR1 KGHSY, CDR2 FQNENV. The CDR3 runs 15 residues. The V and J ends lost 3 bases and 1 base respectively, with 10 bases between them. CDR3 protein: CASSHRGLSNQPQHF. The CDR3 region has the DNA TGTGCCAGCAGCCATCGGGGACTCAGCAATCAGCCCCAGCATTTT. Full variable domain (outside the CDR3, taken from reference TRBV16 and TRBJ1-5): GEEVAQTPKHLVRGEGQKAKLYCAPIKGHSYVFWYQQVLKNEFKFLISFQNENVFDETGMPKERFSAKCLPNSPCSLEIQATKLEDSAVYFCASSHRGLSNQPQHFGDGTRLSIL.

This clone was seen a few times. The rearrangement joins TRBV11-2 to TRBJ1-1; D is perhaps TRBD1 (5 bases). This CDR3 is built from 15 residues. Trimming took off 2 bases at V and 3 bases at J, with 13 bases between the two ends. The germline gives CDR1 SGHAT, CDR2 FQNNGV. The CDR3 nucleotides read TGTGCCAGCAGCTTATTCCAGGGAAGAGACACTGAAGCTTTCTTT. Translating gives CASSLFQGRDTEAFF. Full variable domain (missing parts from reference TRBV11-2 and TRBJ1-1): EAGVAQSPRYKIIEKRQSVAFWCNPISGHATLYWYQQILGQGPKLLIQFQNNGVVDDSQLPKDRFSAERLKGVDSTLKIQPAKLEDSAVYLCASSLFQGRDTEAFFGQGTRLTVV.

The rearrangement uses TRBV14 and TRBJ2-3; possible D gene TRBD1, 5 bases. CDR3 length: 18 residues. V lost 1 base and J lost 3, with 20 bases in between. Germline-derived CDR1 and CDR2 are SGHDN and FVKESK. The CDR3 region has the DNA TGTGCCAGCAGCCAAGCCCCTGGGCTCAGGGATGGGACAGATACGCAGTATTTT. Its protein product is CASSQAPGLRDGTDTQYF.

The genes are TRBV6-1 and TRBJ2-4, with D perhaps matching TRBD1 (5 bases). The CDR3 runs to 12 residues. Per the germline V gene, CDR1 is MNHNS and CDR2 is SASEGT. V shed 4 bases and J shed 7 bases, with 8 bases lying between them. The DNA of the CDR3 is TGTGCCAGCAGTGCTCGACAGAACATTCAGTACTTC. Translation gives CASSARQNIQYF.

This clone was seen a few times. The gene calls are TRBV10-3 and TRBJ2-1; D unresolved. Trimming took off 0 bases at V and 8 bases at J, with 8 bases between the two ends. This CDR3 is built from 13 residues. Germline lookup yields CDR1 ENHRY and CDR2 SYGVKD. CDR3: CAISESVTDEQFF. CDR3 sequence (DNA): TGTGCCATCAGTGAGTCGGTGACTGATGAGCAGTTCTTC.

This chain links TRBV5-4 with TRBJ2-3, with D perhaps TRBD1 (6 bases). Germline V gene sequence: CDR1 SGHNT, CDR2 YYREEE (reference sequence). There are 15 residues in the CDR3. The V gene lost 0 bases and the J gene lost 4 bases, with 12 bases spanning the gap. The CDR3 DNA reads TGTGCCAGCAGCTTGGATTTAAAGGGGGCAGATACGCAGTATTTT. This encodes CASSLDLKGADTQYF.

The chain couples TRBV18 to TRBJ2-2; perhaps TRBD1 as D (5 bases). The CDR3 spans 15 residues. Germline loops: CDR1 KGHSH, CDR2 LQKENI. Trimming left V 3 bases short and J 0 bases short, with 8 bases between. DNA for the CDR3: TGTGCCAGCTCACCCAGGGCCACGAACACCGGGGAGCTGTTTTTT. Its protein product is CASSPRATNTGELFF.

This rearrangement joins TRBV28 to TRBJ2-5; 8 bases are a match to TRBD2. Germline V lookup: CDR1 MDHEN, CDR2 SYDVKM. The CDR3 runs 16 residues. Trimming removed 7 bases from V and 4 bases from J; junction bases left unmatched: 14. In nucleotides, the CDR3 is TGTGCCAGCACAAGACTAGCGCCGACAGCGGTAGAGACCCAGTACTTC. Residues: CASTRLAPTAVETQYF.

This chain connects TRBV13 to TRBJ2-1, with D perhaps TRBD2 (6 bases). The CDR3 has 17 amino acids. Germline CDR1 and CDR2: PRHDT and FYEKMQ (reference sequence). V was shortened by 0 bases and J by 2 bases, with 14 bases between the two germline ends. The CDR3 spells CASSLGAGGAPYNEQFF. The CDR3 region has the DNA TGTGCCAGCAGCTTAGGGGCGGGCGGGGCACCCTACAATGAGCAGTTCTTC.

CDR3 sequence: CASRMEQGTHEQFF. In DNA form, the CDR3 reads TGTGCCAGCAGAATGGAACAGGGGACACATGAGCAGTTCTTC. This chain uses TRBV6-4 with TRBJ2-1, with 7 bases lining up with TRBD1. The CDR3 contains 14 residues. V trimming: 6 bases; J trimming: 8 bases; junction bases outside the gene matches: 10. Germline V lookup: CDR1 MRHNA, CDR2 SNTAGT.

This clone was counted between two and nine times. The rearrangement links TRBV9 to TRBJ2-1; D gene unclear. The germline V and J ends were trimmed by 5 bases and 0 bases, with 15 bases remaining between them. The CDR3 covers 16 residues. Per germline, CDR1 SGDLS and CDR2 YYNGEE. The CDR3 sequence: CASSPGDHSSYNEQFF. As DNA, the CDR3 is TGTGCCAGCAGTCCTGGTGACCACAGCTCCTACAATGAGCAGTTCTTC.